This TCR beta chain was sequenced in a study of cytomegalovirus exposure and HLA in healthy donors. The germline V and J ends were trimmed by 1 base and 3 bases, with 16 bases remaining between them. Germline loops: CDR1 MNHEY, CDR2 SVGAGI. The CDR3 runs to 16 residues. The PCR made use of 60 Vbeta and 13 Jbeta primers. Repertoires were generated with immunoSEQ multiplex PCR, while TCRdb's copy carries only in-frame clones and drops some. The sample includes approximately 190,000 clones, around 86% of them seen just once. Sequencing was performed on PBMCs. This TCR was sampled from a woman aged 45-65 years in good health and CMV-seropositive. The rearrangement joins TRBV6-5 to TRBJ2-7; D may be TRBD1 (6 bases). DNA of the CDR3: TGTGCCAGCAGTTACTTCACAGGGTCTGTAAGCTACGAGCAGTACTTC. Amino acid sequence: CASSYFTGSVSYEQYF.